This T cell receptor beta chain was found in a study of identical twins. TCRdb ran MiXCR on the 5' RACE reads and lists one entry per CDR3 protein. The profile shows about 530,000 distinct CDR3 sequences, more than 20% of them singletons. The CDR3 covers 14 residues. In germline, CDR1 is SGHRS, CDR2 YFSETQ. Trimming removed 0 bases at V and 2 bases at J, with 9 bases between. Healthy Caucasians alone served as donors. These data were likewise used in another study, on yellow fever vaccine responses in identical twins.

This clonotype originated in a woman aged 18 to 35 in good health. Input material: CD4+ T cells sorted from blood. V usage is TRBV5-1 and J usage is TRBJ2-7; no reliable D call. CDR3 protein: CASSLDGKTYEQYF. CDR3 sequence (DNA): TGCGCCAGCAGCTTGGACGGTAAGACCTACGAGCAGTACTTC.